This T cell receptor beta chain was sequenced for a study of T cells in Graves' hyperthyroidism and ophthalmopathy. Amplification of TCR beta CDR3 regions used RNA as the template. The HTBI primer set served for first-round RT-PCR of the TCR CDR3. TCRdb analysed the multiplex PCR reads with MiXCR anew, one entry per CDR3 protein. The sample consists of hundreds of thousands of distinct CDR3 sequences, approximately 15% of them appearing once. This clonotype has just a few counts. Its antigen is undetermined. One end of the junction does not line up with germline, which may come from a read error. Study results and limitations: Blood also contained most expanded thyroid clonotypes above 0.001.

The CDR3 is 15 residues long. Looked up from germline, CDR1 is MNHGY and CDR2 is SVAAGI. This chain joins TRBV6-9 and TRBJ1-1; TRBD1 matches 7 bases. This sequence originates from a man aged 18 to 29 with Graves' ophthalmopathy. The sample was blood. Here the CDR3 reads CAGSYTGARGAEAFF. DNA for the CDR3: TGTGCCGGCAGTTACACAGGGGCCAGAGGGGCTGAAGCTTTCTTT.